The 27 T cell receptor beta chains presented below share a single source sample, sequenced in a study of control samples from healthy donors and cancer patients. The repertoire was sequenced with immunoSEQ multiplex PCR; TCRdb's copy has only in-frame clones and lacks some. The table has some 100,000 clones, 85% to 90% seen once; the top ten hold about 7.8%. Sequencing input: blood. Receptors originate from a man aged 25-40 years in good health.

The DNA for the CDR3 is TGTGCCAGCAGTGAAGCGAGGGTCGGGGGGGAGCCCCAGCATTTT. This gives the protein CASSEARVGGEPQHF. V is TRBV6-1 and J is TRBJ1-5; D is perhaps TRBD1 (5 bases). CDR1 and CDR2 (germline): MNHNS, SASEGT. Trimming left V 0 bases short and J 8 bases short, with 14 bases between. The CDR3 spans 15 residues.

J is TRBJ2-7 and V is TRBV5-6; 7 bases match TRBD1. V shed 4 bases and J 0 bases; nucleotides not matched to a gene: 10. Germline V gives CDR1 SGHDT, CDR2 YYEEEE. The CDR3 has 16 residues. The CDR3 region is CASSIRQGALSYEQYF. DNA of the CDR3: TGTGCCAGCAGCATTAGACAGGGCGCCCTCTCCTACGAGCAGTACTTC.

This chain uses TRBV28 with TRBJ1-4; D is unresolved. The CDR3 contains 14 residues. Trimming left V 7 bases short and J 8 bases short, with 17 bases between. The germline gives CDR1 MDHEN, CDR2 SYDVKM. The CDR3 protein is CASTQDRPGEKLFF. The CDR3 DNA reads TGTGCCAGCACCCAGGACCGCCCCGGGGAAAAACTGTTTTTT.

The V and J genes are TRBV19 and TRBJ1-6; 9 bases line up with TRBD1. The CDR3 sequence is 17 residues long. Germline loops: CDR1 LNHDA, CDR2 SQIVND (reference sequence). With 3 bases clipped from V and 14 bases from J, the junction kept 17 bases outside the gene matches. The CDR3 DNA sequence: TGTGCCAGTAGTATCCCCTCCCCCGGGACAGGGCCTCCGGCCCTCCACTTT. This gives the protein CASSIPSPGTGPPALHF.

The CDR3 loop reads CASRSSGGPWVYEQYV. In DNA, the CDR3 is TGTGCCAGCAGGTCTAGCGGGGGCCCTTGGGTTTACGAGCAGTACGTC. The rearrangement joins TRBV27 to TRBJ2-7, with 10 nucleotides matching TRBD2. Trimming took 6 bases from V and 4 from J; bases not matched to a gene: 12. CDR3 size: 16 residues. The germline V gene encodes CDR1 MNHEY and CDR2 SMNVEV (reference sequence).

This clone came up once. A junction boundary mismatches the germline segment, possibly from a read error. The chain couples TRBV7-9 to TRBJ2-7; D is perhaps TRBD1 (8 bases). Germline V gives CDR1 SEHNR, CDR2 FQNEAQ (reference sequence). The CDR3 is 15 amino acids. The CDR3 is CASTLTQGGVYEQYF. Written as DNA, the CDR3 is TGTGCCAGCACCTTAACACAGGGGGGGGTCTACGAGCAGTACTTC.

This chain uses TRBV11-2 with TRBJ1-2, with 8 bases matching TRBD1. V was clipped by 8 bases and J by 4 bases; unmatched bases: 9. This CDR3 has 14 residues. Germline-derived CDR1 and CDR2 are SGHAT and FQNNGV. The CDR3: CASGGYRGIYGYTF. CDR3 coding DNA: TGTGCCAGCGGAGGATACAGGGGGATCTATGGCTACACCTTC.

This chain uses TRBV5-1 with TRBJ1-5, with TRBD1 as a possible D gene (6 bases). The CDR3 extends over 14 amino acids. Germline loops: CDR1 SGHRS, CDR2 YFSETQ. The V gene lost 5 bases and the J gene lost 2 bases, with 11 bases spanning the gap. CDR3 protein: CASRREGGNQPQHF. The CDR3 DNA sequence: TGCGCCAGCAGGCGAGAGGGGGGCAATCAGCCCCAGCATTTT. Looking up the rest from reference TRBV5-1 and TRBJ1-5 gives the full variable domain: KAGVTQTPRYLIKTRGQQVTLSCSPISGHRSVSWYQQTPGQGLQFLFEYFSETQRNKGNFPGRFSGRQFSNSRSEMNVSTLELGDSALYLCASRREGGNQPQHFGDGTRLSIL.

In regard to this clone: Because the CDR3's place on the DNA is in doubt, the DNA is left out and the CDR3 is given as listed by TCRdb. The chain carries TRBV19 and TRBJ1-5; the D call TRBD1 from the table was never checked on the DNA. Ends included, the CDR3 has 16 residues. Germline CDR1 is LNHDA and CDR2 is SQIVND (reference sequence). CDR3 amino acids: CASVPPGGRAHQPQHF.

The CDR3 is CASRFSGSWYF. The CDR3 nucleotides are TGTGCCAGCAGGTTCAGCGGGAGTTGGTATTTT. The V and J genes are TRBV7-2 and TRBJ2-3; 8 nucleotides agree with TRBD2. The CDR3 consists of 11 residues. Germline values: CDR1 SGHTA, CDR2 FQGNSA. V lost 6 bases and J lost 14; bases outside the gene matches: 7.

The chain's CDR3 is CASSWTGGSETQYF. The CDR3 DNA reads TGTGCCAGCAGCTGGACAGGGGGCAGCGAGACCCAGTACTTC. V gene TRBV5-5 combines with J gene TRBJ2-5, with TRBD1 matching over 11 bases. With 3 bases clipped from V and 5 bases from J, the junction kept 3 bases outside the gene matches. There are 14 residues in the CDR3. Germline assignment: CDR1 SGHKS and CDR2 YYEKEE (reference sequence).

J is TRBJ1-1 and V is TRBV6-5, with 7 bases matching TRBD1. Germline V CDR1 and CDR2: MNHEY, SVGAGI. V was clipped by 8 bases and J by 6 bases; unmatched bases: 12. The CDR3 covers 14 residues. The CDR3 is CASWKTGYSPEAFF. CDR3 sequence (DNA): TGTGCCAGCTGGAAGACAGGGTATTCTCCTGAAGCTTTCTTT.

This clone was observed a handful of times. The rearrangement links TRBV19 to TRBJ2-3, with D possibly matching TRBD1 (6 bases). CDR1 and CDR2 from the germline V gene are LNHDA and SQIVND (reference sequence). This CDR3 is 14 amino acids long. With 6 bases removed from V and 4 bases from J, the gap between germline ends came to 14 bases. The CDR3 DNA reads TGTGCCAGTAGGAAGACAGGCGAACCAGATACGCAGTATTTT. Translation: CASRKTGEPDTQYF.

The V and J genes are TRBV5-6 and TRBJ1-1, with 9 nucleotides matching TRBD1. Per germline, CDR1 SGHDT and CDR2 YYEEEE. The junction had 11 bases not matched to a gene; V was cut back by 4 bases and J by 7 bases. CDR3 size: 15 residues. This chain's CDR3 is CASSRPGTGFIEAFF. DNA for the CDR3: TGTGCCAGCAGCCGTCCCGGGACAGGGTTCATTGAAGCTTTCTTT.

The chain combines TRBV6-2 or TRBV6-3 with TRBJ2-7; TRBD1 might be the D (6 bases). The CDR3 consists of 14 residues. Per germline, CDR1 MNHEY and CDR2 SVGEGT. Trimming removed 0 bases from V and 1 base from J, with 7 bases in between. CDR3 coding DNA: TGTGCCAGCAGTTACTCAGGACAGTCCTACGAGCAGTACGTC. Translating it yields CASSYSGQSYEQYV.

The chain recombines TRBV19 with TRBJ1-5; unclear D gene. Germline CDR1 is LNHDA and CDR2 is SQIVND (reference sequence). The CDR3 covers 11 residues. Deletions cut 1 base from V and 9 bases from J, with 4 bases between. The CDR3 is CASSIGWPQHF. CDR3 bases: TGTGCCAGTAGTATAGGCTGGCCCCAGCATTTT.

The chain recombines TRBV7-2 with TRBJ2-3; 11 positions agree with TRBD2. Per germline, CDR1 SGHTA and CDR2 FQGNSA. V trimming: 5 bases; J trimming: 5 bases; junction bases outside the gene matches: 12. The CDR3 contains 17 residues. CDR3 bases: TGTGCCAGCAGCCTACACATAGCGGGAGGGCCGGGAGATACGCAGTATTTT. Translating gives CASSLHIAGGPGDTQYF. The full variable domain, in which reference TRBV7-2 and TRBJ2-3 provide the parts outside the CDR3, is GAGVSQSPSNKVTEKGKDVELRCDPISGHTALYWYRQSLGQGLEFLIYFQGNSAPDKSGLPSDRFSAERTGGSVSTLTIQRTQQEDSAVYLCASSLHIAGGPGDTQYFGPGTRLTVL.

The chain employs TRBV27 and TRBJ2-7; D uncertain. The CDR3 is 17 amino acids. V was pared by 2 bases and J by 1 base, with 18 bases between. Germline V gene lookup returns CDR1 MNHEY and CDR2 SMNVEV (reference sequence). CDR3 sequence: CASSLGPTPGASYEQYF. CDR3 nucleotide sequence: TGTGCCAGCAGTTTAGGGCCTACGCCAGGTGCATCCTACGAGCAGTACTTC.

The CDR3, as DNA: TGTGCCAGCAGCTTAGAAGGACATAGCGGCTACGAGCAGTACTTC. Translation: CASSLEGHSGYEQYF. The genes are TRBV7-2 and TRBJ2-7; TRBD2 might be the D (6 bases). The CDR3 spans 15 residues. Trimming left V 1 base short and J 3 bases short, with 13 bases between. CDR1 and CDR2 from the germline V gene are SGHTA and FQGNSA.

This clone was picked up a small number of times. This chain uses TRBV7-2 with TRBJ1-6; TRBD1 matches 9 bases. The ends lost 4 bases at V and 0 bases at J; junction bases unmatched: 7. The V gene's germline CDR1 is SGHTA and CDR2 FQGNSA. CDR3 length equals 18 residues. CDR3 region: CASSSTGTGSSYNSPLHF. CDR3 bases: TGTGCCAGCAGCTCGACCGGGACAGGGAGCTCCTATAATTCACCCCTCCACTTT. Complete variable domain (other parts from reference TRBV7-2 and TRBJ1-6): GAGVSQSPSNKVTEKGKDVELRCDPISGHTALYWYRQSLGQGLEFLIYFQGNSAPDKSGLPSDRFSAERTGGSVSTLTIQRTQQEDSAVYLCASSSTGTGSSYNSPLHFGNGTRLTVT.

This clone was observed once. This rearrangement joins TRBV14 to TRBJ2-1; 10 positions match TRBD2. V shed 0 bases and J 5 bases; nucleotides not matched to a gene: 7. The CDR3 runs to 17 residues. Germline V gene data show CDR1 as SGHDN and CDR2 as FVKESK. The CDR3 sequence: CASSQDRLAGVDNEQFF. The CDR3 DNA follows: TGTGCCAGCAGCCAAGATCGTCTAGCGGGGGTTGACAATGAGCAGTTCTTC.

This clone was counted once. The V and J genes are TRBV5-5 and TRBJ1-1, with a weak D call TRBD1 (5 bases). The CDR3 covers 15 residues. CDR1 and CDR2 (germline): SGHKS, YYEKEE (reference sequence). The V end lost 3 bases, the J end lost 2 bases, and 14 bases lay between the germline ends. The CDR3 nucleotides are TGTGCCAGCAGCTGGGACGGGCAGGGCAACACTGAAGCTTTCTTT. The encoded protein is CASSWDGQGNTEAFF.

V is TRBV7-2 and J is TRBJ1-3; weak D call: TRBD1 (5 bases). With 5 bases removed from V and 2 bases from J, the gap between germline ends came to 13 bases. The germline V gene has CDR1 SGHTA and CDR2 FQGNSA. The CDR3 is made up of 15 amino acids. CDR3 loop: CASSAGLTPGNTIYF. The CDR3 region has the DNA TGTGCCAGCAGCGCGGGACTGACCCCTGGAAACACCATATATTTT.

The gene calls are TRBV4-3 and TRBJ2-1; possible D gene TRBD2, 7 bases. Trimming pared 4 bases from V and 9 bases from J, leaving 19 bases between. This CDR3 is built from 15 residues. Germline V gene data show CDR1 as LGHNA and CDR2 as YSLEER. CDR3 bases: TGCGCCAGCAGCCCCCGATTTTCGGGGGGCGGTGAGCAGTTCTTC. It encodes CASSPRFSGGGEQFF.

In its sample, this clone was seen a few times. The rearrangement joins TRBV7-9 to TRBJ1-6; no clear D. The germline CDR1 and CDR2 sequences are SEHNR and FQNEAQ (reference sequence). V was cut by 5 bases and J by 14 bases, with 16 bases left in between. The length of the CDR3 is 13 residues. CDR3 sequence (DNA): TGTGCCAGCAGCCGCGGAGCAGCCCAAGCCCTCCACTTT. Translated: CASSRGAAQALHF. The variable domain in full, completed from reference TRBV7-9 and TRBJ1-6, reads DTGVSQNPRHKITKRGQNVTFRCDPISEHNRLYWYRQTLGQGPEFLTYFQNEAQLEKSRLLSDRFSAERPKGSFSTLEIQRTEQGDSAMYLCASSRGAAQALHFGNGTRLTVT.

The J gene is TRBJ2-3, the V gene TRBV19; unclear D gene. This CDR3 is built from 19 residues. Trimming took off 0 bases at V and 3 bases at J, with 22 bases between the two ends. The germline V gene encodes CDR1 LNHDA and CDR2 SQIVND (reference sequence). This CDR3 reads CASSIDRLRSSSETDTQYF. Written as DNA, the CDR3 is TGTGCCAGTAGTATAGATCGTTTAAGGTCCTCCAGCGAGACAGATACGCAGTATTTT.

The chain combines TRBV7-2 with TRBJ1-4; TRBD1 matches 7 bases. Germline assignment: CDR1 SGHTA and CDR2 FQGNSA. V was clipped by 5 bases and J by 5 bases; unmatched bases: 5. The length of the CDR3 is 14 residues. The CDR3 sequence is CASSPGQPNEKLFF. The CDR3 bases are TGTGCCAGCAGCCCGGGACAGCCAAATGAAAAACTGTTTTTT.